This T cell receptor (beta chain) was recovered during a study of T cell repertoires in cytomegalovirus infection. The overall study: The public TCR beta signatures pointed to both CMV infection and matching HLA type.

Regarding this clonotype: Its target is not known.

A single record per CDR3 protein comes from TCRdb applying MiXCR to the reads. The sample lists about 900,000 distinct CDR3 sequences, around 29% seen once, with roughly 13% in the top ten. Per the germline V gene, CDR1 is SGDLS and CDR2 is YYNGEE. The V end lost 0 bases, the J end lost 7 bases, and 14 bases lay between the germline ends. CDR3 size: 15 residues. The chain recombines TRBV9 with TRBJ2-1; D may be TRBD1 (6 bases). This clonotype was obtained from a human donor in good health (CMV status not recorded). Some clones in this sample may be carry-over from other donors' samples. Here the sequenced sample was cultured CD8+ T cells from PBMCs, taken from culture after CMV antigen stimulation. The CDR3 DNA sequence: TGTGCCAGCAGCGTAGAACAGGGTGGAAAAAATGAGCAGTTCTTC. This sequence encodes CASSVEQGGKNEQFF. The whole variable domain, remainder taken from reference TRBV9 and TRBJ2-1, is DSGVTQTPKHLITATGQRVTLRCSPRSGDLSVYWYQQSLDQGLQFLIQYYNGEERAKGNILERFSAQQFPDLHSELNLSSLELGDSALYFCASSVEQGGKNEQFFGPGTRLTVL.